The 19 T cell receptor beta chains in this list originate from one sample, sequenced in a study of T cells in pancreatic ductal adenocarcinoma. Profiling relied on immunoSEQ multiplex PCR, and the TCRdb table lists in-frame clones only, not all of them. The sample records tens of thousands of clones, roughly 92% being singletons. The selected patients with pancreatic ductal adenocarcinoma had surgery but no neoadjuvant therapy. Material: PBMCs. These receptors originate from a human donor with pancreatic ductal adenocarcinoma.

The chain recombines TRBV5-1 with TRBJ2-1, with 13 positions matching TRBD2. Germline CDR1 and CDR2: SGHRS and YFSETQ. Trimming cost V 3 bases and J 7 bases; bases outside gene matches: 7. The CDR3 contains 16 residues. The CDR3 DNA sequence: TGCGCCAGCAGCTGGGGGACTAGCGGGACGAGGAATGAGCAGTTCTTC. It translates to CASSWGTSGTRNEQFF.

This rearrangement joins TRBV29-1 to TRBJ2-6, with D possibly being TRBD2 (7 bases). CDR1 and CDR2 from the germline V gene are SQVTM and ANQGSEA. CDR3 size: 13 residues. Trimming shortened V by 7 bases and J by 4 bases, and 11 bases separated the two germline ends. The CDR3 nucleotides read TGCAGCGCCCGGGGGGCCGGGGCCAACGTCCTGACTTTC. It specifies CSARGAGANVLTF.

CDR3 protein: CASSQDILNLDARSGNTIYF. The CDR3 nucleotides read TGTGCCAGCAGCCAAGATATCCTAAACCTCGATGCCCGCTCTGGAAACACCATATATTTT. The V gene is TRBV14, the J gene TRBJ1-3; no definite D call. Trimming removed 0 bases at V and 0 bases at J, with 21 bases between. Germline values: CDR1 SGHDN, CDR2 FVKESK. CDR3 length: 20 residues. Combining the CDR3 with reference TRBV14 and TRBJ1-3 gives the whole variable domain EAGVTQFPSHSVIEKGQTVTLRCDPISGHDNLYWYRRVMGKEIKFLLHFVKESKQDESGMPNNRFLAERTGGTYSTLKVQPAELEDSGVYFCASSQDILNLDARSGNTIYFGEGSWLTVV.

This chain links TRBV6-4 with TRBJ2-3; weak D call: TRBD2 (5 bases). The germline V and J ends were trimmed by 0 bases and 6 bases, with 19 bases remaining between them. This CDR3 spans 17 amino acids. The germline V gene encodes CDR1 MRHNA and CDR2 SNTAGT. Here the CDR3 reads CASSDSRSMRVRDTQYF. The DNA of the CDR3 is TGTGCCAGCAGTGACTCGAGAAGTATGCGGGTCAGGGATACGCAGTATTTT.

This chain links TRBV18 with TRBJ1-3; D might be TRBD1 (6 bases). This CDR3 is 15 amino acids long. Germline V CDR1 and CDR2: KGHSH, LQKENI. V lost 3 bases and J 1 base, leaving 10 bases between the germline ends. The CDR3 region is CASSPTGRSGNTIYF. Written as DNA, the CDR3 is TGTGCCAGCTCACCGACAGGCAGGTCTGGAAACACCATATATTTT. Full variable domain (missing parts from reference TRBV18 and TRBJ1-3): NAGVMQNPRHLVRRRGQEARLRCSPMKGHSHVYWYRQLPEEGLKFMVYLQKENIIDESGMPKERFSAEFPKEGPSILRIQQVVRGDSAAYFCASSPTGRSGNTIYFGEGSWLTVV.

The genes are TRBV10-2 and TRBJ2-5, with a possible D match to TRBD2 (5 bases). V was pared by 6 bases and J by 2 bases, with 10 bases between. The length of the CDR3 is 13 residues. Germline CDR1 is WSHSY and CDR2 is SAAADI. The DNA for the CDR3 is TGCGCCAGCAGGGGTGGAGGTCAAGAGACCCAGTACTTC. As protein: CASRGGGQETQYF.

This clone appeared a few times. The V and J genes are TRBV6-1 and TRBJ2-1, with D maybe TRBD2 (5 bases). Germline V lookup: CDR1 MNHNS, CDR2 SASEGT. The V end lost 0 bases, the J end lost 10 bases, and 7 bases lay between the germline ends. The CDR3 runs 12 residues. The CDR3, as DNA: TGTGCCAGCAGTGAAGCTAGCGTGGAGCAGTTCTTC. It specifies CASSEASVEQFF.

The chain employs TRBV28 and TRBJ2-1; TRBD2 aligns across 12 bases. The CDR3 runs to 17 residues. V was pared by 0 bases and J by 3 bases, with 3 bases of the junction left unmatched. Germline V CDR1 and CDR2: MDHEN, SYDVKM. CDR3 residues: CASSLWRLAGVYNEQFF. CDR3 nucleotide sequence: TGTGCCAGCAGTTTATGGAGACTAGCGGGAGTCTACAATGAGCAGTTCTTC.

The chain has TRBV11-3 and TRBJ2-2; D uncertain. CDR1 and CDR2 from the germline V gene are SGHNT and YENEEA. The V and J ends lost 4 bases and 2 bases respectively, with 8 bases between them. CDR3 length: 14 amino acids. The CDR3 loop is CASSSRANTGELFF. The CDR3 DNA is TGTGCCAGCAGCTCCCGGGCCAACACCGGGGAGCTGTTTTTT.

The sample holds one count of this clone. The genes are TRBV5-1 and TRBJ2-5, with D possibly TRBD2 on 5 matching bases. Germline loops: CDR1 SGHRS, CDR2 YFSETQ. The CDR3 is 14 amino acids. V shed 7 bases and J shed 2 bases, with 15 bases lying between them. CDR3 sequence: CASSEPGRQETQYF. CDR3 nucleotide sequence: TGCGCCAGCTCCGAACCGGGAAGACAAGAGACCCAGTACTTC.

J is TRBJ1-4 and V is TRBV7-9; 8 bases agree with TRBD1. V lost 2 bases to trimming and J lost 3 bases; unmatched junction nucleotides: 2. The CDR3 is 15 residues long. Germline V lookup: CDR1 SEHNR, CDR2 FQNEAQ (reference sequence). CDR3 in amino acids: CASSLTQGANEKLFF. CDR3 DNA: TGTGCCAGCAGCTTAACACAGGGGGCTAATGAAAAACTGTTTTTT.

V and J are TRBV2 and TRBJ2-3; TRBD2 matches 7 bases. Germline values: CDR1 SNHLY, CDR2 FYNNEI. The trim removed 4 bases at V and 2 bases at J, leaving 6 bases unmatched. The CDR3 loop spans 15 amino acids. The CDR3 DNA reads TGTGCCAGCAGTGCGACTAGCAGATTCACAGATACGCAGTATTTT. This gives the protein CASSATSRFTDTQYF. Based on the CDR3 plus reference TRBV2 and TRBJ2-3, the full variable domain is EPEVTQTPSHQVTQMGQEVILRCVPISNHLYFYWYRQILGQKVEFLVSFYNNEISEKSEIFDDQFSVERPDGSNFTLKIRSTKLEDSAMYFCASSATSRFTDTQYFGPGTRLTVL.

This clone was counted once. This chain joins TRBV27 and TRBJ2-7, with 8 bases identical to TRBD2. Germline CDR1 and CDR2: MNHEY and SMNVEV (reference sequence). The CDR3 spans 15 residues. V was pared by 2 bases and J by 2 bases, with 5 bases of the junction left unmatched. The CDR3, as DNA: TGTGCCAGCAGTTTACGGCCGGGACTAGCCTACGAGCAGTACTTC. Protein: CASSLRPGLAYEQYF.

CDR3 loop: CASSPRGANTGELFF. CDR3 nucleotide sequence: TGTGCCAGCTCACCACGGGGGGCGAACACCGGGGAGCTGTTTTTT. This sequence joins TRBV18 and TRBJ2-2; possibly TRBD2 for D (6 bases). This CDR3 has 15 amino acids. Per germline, CDR1 KGHSH and CDR2 LQKENI. V was trimmed by 1 base and J by 0 bases, leaving 6 bases between them.

The chain recombines TRBV28 with TRBJ1-2; possibly TRBD1 for D (5 bases). CDR1 is MDHEN, CDR2 SYDVKM, per germline. CDR3 size: 11 residues. V lost 6 bases and J 7 bases, leaving 9 bases between the germline ends. The CDR3 spells CASSQRGGYTF. CDR3 bases: TGTGCCAGCAGCCAGAGGGGTGGCTACACCTTC.

The chain recombines TRBV19 with TRBJ2-2; the match to TRBD1 covers 9 bases. This CDR3 comprises 16 residues. Germline CDR1 LNHDA, CDR2 SQIVND (reference sequence). Unmatched junction bases numbered 4, after V lost 3 bases and J lost 2 bases. CDR3 nucleotides: TGTGCCAGTAGTATTGGACAGGGGCGAAACACCGGGGAGCTGTTTTTT. Protein product: CASSIGQGRNTGELFF.

V gene TRBV5-1 combines with J gene TRBJ2-2; 8 bases agree with TRBD1. The CDR3 covers 15 residues. Germline CDR1 SGHRS, CDR2 YFSETQ. Trimming took 3 bases from V and 2 from J; bases not matched to a gene: 3. The chain's CDR3 is CASSSGQANTGELFF. The DNA of the CDR3 is TGCGCCAGCAGCTCGGGACAGGCTAACACCGGGGAGCTGTTTTTT.

V is TRBV7-2 and J is TRBJ1-5; no clear D gene. The CDR3 sequence is 16 residues long. The germline V and J ends were trimmed by 2 bases and 0 bases, with 11 bases remaining between them. Germline assignment: CDR1 SGHTA and CDR2 FQGNSA. The CDR3 protein is CASSLRPAGSNQPQHF. CDR3 coding DNA: TGTGCCAGCAGCTTAAGGCCGGCGGGTAGCAATCAGCCCCAGCATTTT.

The rearrangement joins TRBV6-4 to TRBJ2-3, with 11 bases that match TRBD2. Per the germline V gene, CDR1 is MRHNA and CDR2 is SNTAGT. This CDR3 has 15 residues. V gave up 6 bases and J gave up 1 base; unmatched junction bases: 3. The CDR3 spells CASRAGLAGTDTQYF. In DNA form, the CDR3 reads TGTGCCAGCAGAGCGGGACTAGCGGGCACAGATACGCAGTATTTT.